A single sample gave rise to the 29 T cell receptor beta chains below, sequenced in a study of identifying expanded T cells in peripheral blood (dated by TCRdb to between 2018 and 2020). The library was produced with the immunoSEQ multiplex PCR assay. TCRdb retrieved this table from immuneACCESS and kept in-frame rearrangements only. Not all clones are present; in checked studies, unresolved V genes account for under half, and no reason is known for the remainder. Recorded for this sample are about 58,000 clones; roughly 87% of them occurred a single time. 3.5% to 4.5% of the sample rests with the top ten. The sequencing input was blood. These receptors all stem from a person aged 18-69 years in good health.

The chain has TRBV21-1 and TRBJ2-5; the D call TRBD1 from the table was never checked on the DNA. TRBV21-1 corresponds to a pseudogene. This CDR3 region has 13 residues. Here the CDR3 DNA reads TGTGCCAGCAGCAGAAGCAGGCAAGAGACCCAGTACTTC. This encodes CASSRSRQETQYF.

The chain employs TRBV4-3 and TRBJ1-2; maybe TRBD1 (6 bases). Germline assignment: CDR1 LGHNA and CDR2 YSLEER. CDR3 length: 15 amino acids. Between the trimmed V and J ends, which lost 2 bases and 8 bases, there was a span of 18 bases. This CDR3 reads CASSQLSGGAGGYTF. The CDR3 DNA sequence: TGCGCCAGCAGCCAATTGAGTGGGGGGGCAGGAGGCTACACCTTC.

This sequence joins TRBV6-4 and TRBJ2-3, with TRBD1 identical over 7 bases. Trimming at V came to 4 bases and at J to 0 bases, leaving 4 bases not matched to a gene. Looked up from germline, CDR1 is MRHNA and CDR2 is SNTAGT. The CDR3 has 15 residues. The CDR3 sequence: CASSGDSSSTDTQYF. CDR3 nucleotides: TGTGCCAGCAGTGGGGACAGCTCTAGCACAGATACGCAGTATTTT.

This clone showed up just once. This chain links TRBV5-1 with TRBJ1-1, with 11 bases that match TRBD1. This CDR3 is 16 amino acids long. J lost 4 bases, V lost 0 bases, and 5 bases had no gene match. In germline, CDR1 is SGHRS, CDR2 YFSETQ. CDR3 nucleotide sequence: TGCGCCAGCAGCTTGGGGACAGGGGGCAGGGGCACTGAAGCTTTCTTT. The encoded protein is CASSLGTGGRGTEAFF.

The J gene is TRBJ1-1, the V gene TRBV25-1; a weak D match, TRBD1 (6 bases). The germline V gene has CDR1 MGHDK and CDR2 SYGVNS. Trimming removed 5 bases from V and 5 bases from J, with 9 bases in between. This CDR3 is 12 amino acids long. DNA for the CDR3: TGTGCCAGCAGTCACCAGGGGACTGAAGCTTTCTTT. This translates into CASSHQGTEAFF.

The V gene is TRBV10-3, the J gene TRBJ2-7; D is possibly TRBD1 (6 bases). The germline V gene has CDR1 ENHRY and CDR2 SYGVKD. Deletions cut 6 bases from V and 3 bases from J, with 15 bases between. The CDR3 contains 14 residues. The CDR3 nucleotides read TGTGCCATCAGGACAGGTCCTGGGGGCTACGAGCAGTACTTC. It is translated as CAIRTGPGGYEQYF.

The chain combines TRBV7-9 with TRBJ2-5, with D maybe TRBD2 (6 bases). CDR1 and CDR2 from the germline V gene are SEHNR and FQNEAQ (reference sequence). The V end lost 5 bases, the J end lost 2 bases, and 21 bases lay between the germline ends. This CDR3 is 17 amino acids long. This chain's CDR3 is CASSVRGGLGGQETQYF. CDR3 nucleotide sequence: TGTGCCAGCAGCGTCAGAGGCGGGCTTGGGGGGCAAGAGACCCAGTACTTC.

The rearrangement joins TRBV5-1 to TRBJ2-7; D is undetermined. The V gene lost 4 bases and the J gene lost 3 bases, with 8 bases spanning the gap. The germline CDR1 and CDR2 sequences are SGHRS and YFSETQ. The CDR3 has 12 residues. The chain's CDR3 is CASSIDNYEQYF. CDR3 coding DNA: TGCGCCAGCAGCATCGACAACTACGAGCAGTACTTC.

The rearrangement joins TRBV9 to TRBJ2-3; the D is unclear. The ends were cut back, 1 base at V and 1 base at J, with 7 bases in the middle. This CDR3 region has 14 residues. Germline assignment: CDR1 SGDLS and CDR2 YYNGEE. The CDR3 spells CASSVKPRTDTQYF. The CDR3 DNA is TGTGCCAGCAGCGTAAAGCCCCGCACAGATACGCAGTATTTT.

This chain links TRBV13 with TRBJ1-2; D gene ambiguous. Trimming shortened V by 2 bases and J by 7 bases, and 11 bases separated the two germline ends. This CDR3 region has 13 residues. Germline V CDR1 and CDR2: PRHDT, FYEKMQ (reference sequence). The CDR3 DNA reads as TGTGCCAGCAGCTTAAAGGGTTGGGCTGGCTACACCTTC. Translation gives CASSLKGWAGYTF. The variable domain in full, with the rest retrieved from reference TRBV13 and TRBJ1-2, is AAGVIQSPRHLIKEKRETATLKCYPIPRHDTVYWYQQGPGQDPQFLISFYEKMQSDKGSIPDRFSAQQFSDYHSELNMSSLELGDSALYFCASSLKGWAGYTFGSGTRLTVV.

The chain uses TRBV18 and TRBJ1-1; TRBD1 matches at 11 bases. This CDR3 has 14 residues. V lost 3 bases to trimming and J lost 4 bases; unmatched junction nucleotides: 1. Germline CDR1 reads KGHSH; CDR2 reads LQKENI. The CDR3 loop is CASSPDRGLTEAFF. As DNA, the CDR3 is TGTGCCAGCTCACCGGACAGGGGGCTCACTGAAGCTTTCTTT.

V is TRBV5-5 and J is TRBJ1-1; D ambiguous. CDR1 is SGHKS and CDR2 is YYEKEE in the germline V gene (reference sequence). The CDR3 runs 13 residues. The V gene lost 0 bases and the J gene lost 4 bases, with 7 bases spanning the gap. The CDR3 is CASSLGWGTEAFF. CDR3 in DNA: TGTGCCAGCAGCTTGGGGTGGGGCACTGAAGCTTTCTTT.

The chain uses TRBV6-5 and TRBJ1-1, with 7 bases matching TRBD1. The CDR3 sequence is 13 residues long. V was pared by 7 bases and J by 5 bases, with 7 bases of the junction left unmatched. CDR1 is MNHEY and CDR2 is SVGAGI in the germline V gene. The CDR3 loop is CASTTLQGTEAFF. DNA for the CDR3: TGTGCCAGCACCACCTTACAGGGGACTGAAGCTTTCTTT.

This chain uses TRBV5-6 with TRBJ2-3, with TRBD2 as a possible D gene (5 bases). The germline V gene has CDR1 SGHDT and CDR2 YYEEEE. The CDR3 is 16 amino acids. Between the trimmed V and J ends, which lost 3 bases and 0 bases, there was a span of 14 bases. The CDR3 loop is CASSSKWTASTDTQYF. CDR3 nucleotides: TGTGCCAGCAGCTCAAAATGGACTGCCAGCACAGATACGCAGTATTTT.

This rearrangement joins TRBV2 to TRBJ2-3; a possible D gene is TRBD2 (5 bases). The length of the CDR3 is 13 residues. Trimming left V 8 bases short and J 5 bases short, with 14 bases between. The germline gives CDR1 SNHLY, CDR2 FYNNEI. Here the CDR3 reads CASGRTELDTQYF. DNA for the CDR3: TGTGCCAGCGGAAGGACTGAGTTAGATACGCAGTATTTT.

In nucleotides, the CDR3 is TGTGCCAGCAGCAGGGTGGGGAGTGTGAATGAGCAGTTCTTC. Its translation: CASSRVGSVNEQFF. V and J are TRBV7-2 and TRBJ2-1, with D maybe TRBD2 (5 bases). Germline V gene data show CDR1 as SGHTA and CDR2 as FQGNSA. The CDR3 consists of 14 residues. V was cut by 5 bases and J by 7 bases, with 15 bases left in between.

The chain combines TRBV5-1 with TRBJ2-5; unclear D gene. The CDR3 covers 15 residues. CDR1 and CDR2 (germline): SGHRS, YFSETQ. The V end lost 0 bases, the J end lost 5 bases, and 14 bases lay between the germline ends. The CDR3 is CASSLAAGLDETQYF. CDR3 coding DNA: TGCGCCAGCAGCTTGGCCGCAGGCCTGGACGAGACCCAGTACTTC.

This chain connects TRBV27 to TRBJ2-5; 10 nucleotides line up with TRBD2. V lost 2 bases to trimming and J lost 5 bases; unmatched junction nucleotides: 11. Germline V gene data show CDR1 as MNHEY and CDR2 as SMNVEV (reference sequence). The CDR3 runs to 17 residues. CDR3: CASSLRYRAGGHETQYF. CDR3 nucleotide sequence: TGTGCCAGCAGTTTAAGATATCGAGCGGGGGGGCATGAGACCCAGTACTTC.

This chain connects TRBV18 to TRBJ2-3, with D unresolved. V lost 9 bases, J lost 0 bases, and 16 bases lay in between. Germline V gene lookup returns CDR1 KGHSH and CDR2 LQKENI. The CDR3 has 15 amino acids. CDR3 protein: CASQTGRPSTDTQYF. For the CDR3, the DNA is TGTGCCAGTCAAACGGGCAGACCTAGCACAGATACGCAGTATTTT.

The V call is TRBV29-1, the J call TRBJ2-1; 10 nucleotides agree with TRBD1. The J segment lost 5 bases and the V segment lost 7 bases, leaving 2 bases of the junction unmatched. There are 12 residues in the CDR3. CDR1 is SQVTM, CDR2 ANQGSEA, per germline. The CDR3 loop is CSGGTGDNEQFF. CDR3 nucleotides: TGCAGCGGGGGGACAGGGGACAATGAGCAGTTCTTC.

This chain uses TRBV5-1 with TRBJ2-5; 14 bases are a match to TRBD2. V was pared by 0 bases and J by 4 bases, with 11 bases of the junction left unmatched. CDR1 is SGHRS, CDR2 YFSETQ, per germline. There are 19 residues in the CDR3. The CDR3 is CASSLGLAGGPGNRETQYF. The CDR3 DNA reads as TGCGCCAGCAGCTTGGGACTAGCGGGGGGGCCTGGAAACCGAGAGACCCAGTACTTC.

This clone was counted between two and nine times. V usage is TRBV7-2 and J usage is TRBJ1-3; D is perhaps TRBD1 (5 bases). V shed 5 bases and J shed 5 bases, with 7 bases lying between them. The CDR3 contains 12 residues. Germline values: CDR1 SGHTA, CDR2 FQGNSA. As DNA, the CDR3 is TGTGCCAGCAGCACAGGCCGAAACACCATATATTTT. Its protein product is CASSTGRNTIYF.

V is TRBV7-6 and J is TRBJ2-5; TRBD2 matches 11 bases. Trimming took 3 bases from V and 5 from J; bases not matched to a gene: 8. Germline V CDR1 and CDR2: SGHVS, FNYEAQ. The CDR3 extends over 16 amino acids. Written as DNA, the CDR3 is TGTGCCAGCAGCTTTCTACTAGCGGGAGCTCGGGAGACCCAGTACTTC. Translated: CASSFLLAGARETQYF. Full variable domain (missing parts from reference TRBV7-6 and TRBJ2-5): GAGVSQSPRYKVTKRGQDVALRCDPISGHVSLYWYRQALGQGPEFLTYFNYEAQQDKSGLPNDRFSAERPEGSISTLTIQRTEQRDSAMYRCASSFLLAGARETQYFGPGTRLLVL.

This clone has only one observation. The chain combines TRBV7-2 with TRBJ2-7; 10 positions match TRBD2. V was clipped by 5 bases and J by 3 bases; unmatched bases: 13. The CDR3 contains 17 residues. The germline CDR1 and CDR2 sequences are SGHTA and FQGNSA. The CDR3 DNA reads TGTGCCAGCAGCCCGGTAAAGTCTAGCGGGGGAAGCTACGAGCAGTACTTC. Encoded protein: CASSPVKSSGGSYEQYF.

The rearrangement links TRBV2 to TRBJ2-6, with D tentatively TRBD1 (5 bases). V shed 5 bases and J shed 0 bases, with 11 bases lying between them. This CDR3 is 16 amino acids long. CDR1 is SNHLY and CDR2 is FYNNEI in the germline V gene. The CDR3 loop is CASSYQGTSGANVLTF. DNA for the CDR3: TGTGCCAGCAGTTACCAGGGTACCTCTGGGGCCAACGTCCTGACTTTC.

The genes are TRBV29-1 and TRBJ1-1, with TRBD1 as a possible D gene (5 bases). Trimming removed 7 bases from V and 0 bases from J, with 9 bases in between. Germline loops: CDR1 SQVTM, CDR2 ANQGSEA. This CDR3 spans 12 amino acids. In DNA, the CDR3 is TGCAGCGGCGGACAATTGAACACTGAAGCTTTCTTT. Translating gives CSGGQLNTEAFF.

This chain links TRBV6-7 with TRBJ1-4, with 8 bases that match TRBD1. TRBV6-7 is an open reading frame whose function is uncertain. J gave up 8 bases and V 6 bases, and 11 bases lay outside the gene matches. CDR3 size: 15 residues. CDR3 protein: CASRPSQGGGEKLFF. The CDR3, as DNA: TGTGCCAGCAGACCCTCACAGGGGGGAGGAGAAAAACTGTTTTTT.

This chain uses TRBV30 with TRBJ1-5, with D perhaps matching TRBD1 (5 bases). The V end lost 0 bases, the J end lost 2 bases, and 11 bases lay between the germline ends. From germline, CDR1 is GTSNPN and CDR2 SVGIG (reference sequence). The CDR3 totals 15 residues. CDR3 in amino acids: CAWSVSRGGNQPQHF. The CDR3 nucleotides read TGTGCCTGGAGTGTATCCCGGGGGGGCAATCAGCCCCAGCATTTT.

V gene TRBV7-8 combines with J gene TRBJ2-7; 10 bases align to TRBD2. CDR3 length: 14 residues. The germline CDR1 and CDR2 sequences are SGHVS and FQNEAQ. The V gene end was trimmed by 5 bases and the J gene end by 6 bases; junction bases not matched to a gene: 7. The CDR3 loop is CASSLGTSDVEQYF. The CDR3 DNA follows: TGTGCCAGCAGCCTAGGGACTAGCGATGTCGAGCAGTACTTC.